The text below deals with one TCR beta chain. Its matching antigen is unknown. The entry originates in a study of cytomegalovirus exposure and HLA in healthy donors. The study, taken as a whole, reports: Based on reports, TCR beta sequences accurately predicted HLA-A and HLA-B alleles for most subjects. DRB1 had the most TCR associations and HLA-C the fewest, a later analysis found, with rates varying by HLA locus. With high specificity and sensitivity, the classifier reportedly diagnosed cytomegalovirus status.

Germline CDR1 LNHDA, CDR2 SQIVND (reference sequence). V lost 4 bases, J lost 1 base, and 5 bases stayed unmatched. The CDR3 is 17 amino acids. Amplification used 60 Vbeta primers and 13 Jbeta primers. Sequencing was performed with immunoSEQ multiplex PCR; in TCRdb, only in-frame clones are kept and a portion is missing. Of 140,000 or so clones listed, roughly 80% are singletons. J is TRBJ1-5 and V is TRBV19; 12 bases fit TRBD1. This TCR came from a female donor in good health and CMV-seronegative. Sequencing used PBMCs. The CDR3 DNA reads as TGTGCCAGTAGTACTGGGACAGGGGGCGGCAGCAATCAGCCCCAGCATTTT. Its protein product is CASSTGTGGGSNQPQHF.